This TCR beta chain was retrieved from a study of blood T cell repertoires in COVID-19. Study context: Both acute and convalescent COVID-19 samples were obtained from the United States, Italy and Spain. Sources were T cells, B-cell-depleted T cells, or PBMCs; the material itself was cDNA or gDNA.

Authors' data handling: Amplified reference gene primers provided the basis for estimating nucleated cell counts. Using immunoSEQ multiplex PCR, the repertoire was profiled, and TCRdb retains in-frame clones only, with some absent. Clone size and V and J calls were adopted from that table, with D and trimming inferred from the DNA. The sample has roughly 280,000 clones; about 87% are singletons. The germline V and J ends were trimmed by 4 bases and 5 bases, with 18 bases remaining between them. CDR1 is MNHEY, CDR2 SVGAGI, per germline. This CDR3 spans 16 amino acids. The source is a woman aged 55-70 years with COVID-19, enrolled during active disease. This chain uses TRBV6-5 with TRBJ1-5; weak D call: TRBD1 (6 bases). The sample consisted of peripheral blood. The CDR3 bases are TGTGCCAGCAGTTCCTCGACAGGTGTTAGGTATCAGCCCCAGCATTTT. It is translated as CASSSSTGVRYQPQHF.